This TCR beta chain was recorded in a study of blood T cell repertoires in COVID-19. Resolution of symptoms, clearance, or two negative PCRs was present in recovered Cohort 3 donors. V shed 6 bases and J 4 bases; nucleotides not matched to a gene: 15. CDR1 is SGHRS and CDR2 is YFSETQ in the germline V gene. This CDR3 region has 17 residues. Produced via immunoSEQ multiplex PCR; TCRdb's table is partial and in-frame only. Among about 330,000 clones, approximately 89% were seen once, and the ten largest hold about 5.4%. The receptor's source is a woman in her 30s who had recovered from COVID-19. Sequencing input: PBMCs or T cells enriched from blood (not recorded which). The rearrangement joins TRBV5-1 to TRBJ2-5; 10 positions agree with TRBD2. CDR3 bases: TGCGCCAGCACCCTCCTTCCAGCGGGGGGGCAGGGAGAGACCCAGTACTTC. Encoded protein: CASTLLPAGGQGETQYF.